This TCR beta chain stems from a study of T cell responses to AZD1222 COVID-19 vaccine. Study in general: Samples with a second dose at about 4 or about 12 weeks were pooled together. Study-wide points: Variant regions that are unmutated are reportedly the target of nearly half of spike-specific TCRs. Clonal diversity was possibly underestimated, and white British individuals and females predominated among donors. No repertoire was sampled before or during the peak T cell response, only after it.

This CDR3 has 16 amino acids. In germline, CDR1 is MNHEY, CDR2 SVGAGI. Losses at the gene ends were 2 bases for V and 6 bases for J; bases not matched to a gene: 11. Worth noting for this clone: Its antigen remains unidentified.

Method: immunoSEQ multiplex PCR; TCRdb's copy keeps in-frame clones and lacks some. Of roughly 120,000 clones in the sample, roughly 87% were seen once. The source was peripheral blood, collected on day 0 of AZD1222 vaccination. The source of this sequence is an adult in good health. The V and J genes are TRBV6-5 and TRBJ2-7, with 9 bases lining up with TRBD2. The CDR3 region is CASSYGGEREVAEQYF. DNA of the CDR3: TGTGCCAGCAGTTACGGCGGGGAGCGGGAGGTTGCCGAGCAGTACTTC.